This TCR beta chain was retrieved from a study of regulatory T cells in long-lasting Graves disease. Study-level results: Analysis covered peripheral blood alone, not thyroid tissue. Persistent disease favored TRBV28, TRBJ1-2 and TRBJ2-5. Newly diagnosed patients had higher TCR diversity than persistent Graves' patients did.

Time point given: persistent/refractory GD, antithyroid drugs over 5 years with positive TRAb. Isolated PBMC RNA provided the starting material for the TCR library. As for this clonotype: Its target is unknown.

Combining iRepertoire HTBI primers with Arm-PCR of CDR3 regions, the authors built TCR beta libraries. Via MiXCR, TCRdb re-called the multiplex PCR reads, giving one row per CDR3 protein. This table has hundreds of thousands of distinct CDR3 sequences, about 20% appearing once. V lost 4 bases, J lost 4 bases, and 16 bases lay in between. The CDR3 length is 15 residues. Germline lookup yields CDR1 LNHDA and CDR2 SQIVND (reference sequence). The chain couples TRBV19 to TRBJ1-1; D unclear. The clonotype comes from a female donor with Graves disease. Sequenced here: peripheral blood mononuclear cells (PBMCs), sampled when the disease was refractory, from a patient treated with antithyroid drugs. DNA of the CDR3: TGTGCCAGTAGTAAAGACCGGGATCTAGGCACTGAAGCTTTCTTT. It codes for CASSKDRDLGTEAFF.